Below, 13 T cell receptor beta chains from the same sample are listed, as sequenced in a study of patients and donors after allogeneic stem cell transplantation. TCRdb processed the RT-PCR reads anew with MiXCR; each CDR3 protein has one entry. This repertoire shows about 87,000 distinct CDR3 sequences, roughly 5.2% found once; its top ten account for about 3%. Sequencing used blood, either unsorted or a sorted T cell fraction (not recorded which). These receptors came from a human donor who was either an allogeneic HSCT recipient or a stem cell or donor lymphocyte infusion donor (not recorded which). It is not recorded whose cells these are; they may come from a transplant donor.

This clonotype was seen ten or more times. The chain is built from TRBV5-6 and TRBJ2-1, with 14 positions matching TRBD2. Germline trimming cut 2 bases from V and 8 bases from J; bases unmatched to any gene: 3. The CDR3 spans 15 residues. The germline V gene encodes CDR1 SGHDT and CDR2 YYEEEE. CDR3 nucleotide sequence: TGTGCCAGCAGCTTTAGACTAGCGGGAGGGGATGAGCAGTTCTTC. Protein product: CASSFRLAGGDEQFF.

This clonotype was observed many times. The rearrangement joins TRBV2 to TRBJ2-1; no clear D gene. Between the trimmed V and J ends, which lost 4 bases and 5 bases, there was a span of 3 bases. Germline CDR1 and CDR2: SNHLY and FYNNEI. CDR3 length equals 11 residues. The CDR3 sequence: CASSGDNEQFF. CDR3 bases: TGTGCCAGCAGTGGGGACAATGAGCAGTTCTTC.

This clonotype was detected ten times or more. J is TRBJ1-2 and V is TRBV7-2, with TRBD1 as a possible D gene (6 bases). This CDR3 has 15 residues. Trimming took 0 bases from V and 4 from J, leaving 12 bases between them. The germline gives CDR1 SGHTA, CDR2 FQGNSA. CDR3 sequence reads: CASSLAGQGTYGYTF. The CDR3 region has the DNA TGTGCCAGCAGCTTAGCAGGTCAGGGGACCTATGGCTACACCTTC.

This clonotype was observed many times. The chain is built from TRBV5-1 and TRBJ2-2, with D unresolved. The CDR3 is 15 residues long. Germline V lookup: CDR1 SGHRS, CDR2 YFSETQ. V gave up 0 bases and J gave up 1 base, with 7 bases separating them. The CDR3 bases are TGCGCCAGCAGCTTGGACCCAGTGAACACCGGGGAGCTGTTTTTT. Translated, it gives CASSLDPVNTGELFF.

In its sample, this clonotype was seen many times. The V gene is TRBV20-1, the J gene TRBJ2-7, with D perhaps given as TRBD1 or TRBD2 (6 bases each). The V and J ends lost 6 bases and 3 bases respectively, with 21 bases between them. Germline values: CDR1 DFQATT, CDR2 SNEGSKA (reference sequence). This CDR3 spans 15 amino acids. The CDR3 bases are TGCAGTGCCCAAGGGGGAGGACAGATACACTACGAGCAGTACTTC. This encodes CSAQGGGQIHYEQYF.

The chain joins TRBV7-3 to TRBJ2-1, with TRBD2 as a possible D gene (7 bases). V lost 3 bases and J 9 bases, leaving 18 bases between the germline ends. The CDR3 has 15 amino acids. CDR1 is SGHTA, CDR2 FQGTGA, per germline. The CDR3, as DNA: TGTGCCAGCAGCTTTATGGGGGGGGGCGTCGGTGAGCAGTTCTTC. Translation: CASSFMGGGVGEQFF.

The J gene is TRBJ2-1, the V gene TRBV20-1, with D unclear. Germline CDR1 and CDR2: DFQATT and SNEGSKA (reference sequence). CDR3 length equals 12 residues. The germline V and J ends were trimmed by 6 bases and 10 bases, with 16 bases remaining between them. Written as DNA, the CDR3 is TGCAGTGCGGGAATAGCTAGGCGGGAGCAGTTCTTC. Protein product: CSAGIARREQFF.

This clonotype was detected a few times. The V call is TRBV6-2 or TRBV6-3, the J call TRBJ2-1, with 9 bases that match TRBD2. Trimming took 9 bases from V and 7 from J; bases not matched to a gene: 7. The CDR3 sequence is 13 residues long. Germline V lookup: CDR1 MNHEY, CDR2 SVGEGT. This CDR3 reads CASTTSGGNEQFF. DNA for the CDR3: TGTGCCAGTACGACTAGCGGTGGGAATGAGCAGTTCTTC.

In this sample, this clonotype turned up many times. DNA of the CDR3: TGTGCCAGCAGCTTAGCCGGGGCGTCCACAGATACGCAGTATTTT. Translating it yields CASSLAGASTDTQYF. This sequence joins TRBV7-6 and TRBJ2-3; TRBD1 or TRBD2 may be the D gene (5 bases each). The V end lost 0 bases, the J end lost 2 bases, and 9 bases lay between the germline ends. The CDR3 is 15 amino acids. Germline V gives CDR1 SGHVS, CDR2 FNYEAQ. Variable domain in full (rest from reference TRBV7-6 and TRBJ2-3): GAGVSQSPRYKVTKRGQDVALRCDPISGHVSLYWYRQALGQGPEFLTYFNYEAQQDKSGLPNDRFSAERPEGSISTLTIQRTEQRDSAMYRCASSLAGASTDTQYFGPGTRLTVL.

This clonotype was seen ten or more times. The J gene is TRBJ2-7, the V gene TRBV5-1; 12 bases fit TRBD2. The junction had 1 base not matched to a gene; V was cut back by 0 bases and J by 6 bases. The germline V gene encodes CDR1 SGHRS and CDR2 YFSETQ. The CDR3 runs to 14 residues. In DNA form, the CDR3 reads TGCGCCAGCAGCTTGGGACTAGCGGGAGTCGAGCAGTACTTC. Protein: CASSLGLAGVEQYF.

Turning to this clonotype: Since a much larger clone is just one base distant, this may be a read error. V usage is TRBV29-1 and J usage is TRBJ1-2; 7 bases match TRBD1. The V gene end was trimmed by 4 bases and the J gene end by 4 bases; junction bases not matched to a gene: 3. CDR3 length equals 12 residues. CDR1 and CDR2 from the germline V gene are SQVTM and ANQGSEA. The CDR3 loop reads CSVGRQGYGYTF. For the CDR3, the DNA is TGCAGCGTTGGGAGACAGGGCTATGGCTACACCTTC. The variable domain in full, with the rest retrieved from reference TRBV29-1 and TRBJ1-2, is SAVISQKPSRDICQRGTSLTIQCQVDSQVTMMFWYRQQPGQSLTLIATANQGSEATYESGFVIDKFPISRPNLTFSTLTVSNMSPEDSSIYLCSVGRQGYGYTFGSGTRLTVV.

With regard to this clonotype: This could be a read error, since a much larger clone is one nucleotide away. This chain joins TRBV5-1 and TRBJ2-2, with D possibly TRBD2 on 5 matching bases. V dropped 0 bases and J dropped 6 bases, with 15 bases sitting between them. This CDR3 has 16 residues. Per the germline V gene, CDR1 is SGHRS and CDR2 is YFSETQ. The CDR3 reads CASSLVAGRFAGELFF. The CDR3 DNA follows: TGCGCCAGCAGCTTGGTGGCGGGCCGATTCGCCGGGGAGCTGTTTTTT.

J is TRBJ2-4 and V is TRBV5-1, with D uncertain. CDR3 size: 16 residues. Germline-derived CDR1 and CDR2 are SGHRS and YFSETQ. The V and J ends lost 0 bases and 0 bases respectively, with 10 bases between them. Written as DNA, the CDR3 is TGCGCCAGCAGCTTGGGCCCGGCCCTAGCCAAAAACATTCAGTACTTC. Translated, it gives CASSLGPALAKNIQYF.